The rows below give T cell receptor beta chains drawn from one sample of a study of blood T cell repertoires in COVID-19. TCRdb's copy holds only in-frame clones and misses some; the assay was immunoSEQ multiplex PCR. The sample carries approximately 440,000 clones, about nine tenths recorded once. Sequencing was performed on PBMCs or T cells enriched from blood (not recorded which). These receptors were obtained from a woman under 30 who had recovered from COVID-19. Each CDR3 is given with its conserved first and last residue. D genes are given only for firm matches. Clone size appears in some rows only: once, few, many, or a class for an expanded clone.

d_call clone_size j_call v_call cdr3_nt cdr3_aa
. . TRBJ2-3 TRBV9 TGTGCCAGCAGCGGGACTAGCACAGATACGCAGTATTTT CASSGTSTDTQYF
TRBD1 once TRBJ2-3 TRBV7-9 TGTGCCAGCAGCTCCTTGGGACAGCCGAGAGCAAGCACAGATACGCAGTATTTT CASSSLGQPRASTDTQYF
TRBD1 . TRBJ1-6 TRBV19 TGTGCCAGTAGTATTTACCAGGGGGCGCATAATTCACCCCTCCACTTT CASSIYQGAHNSPLHF
TRBD2 . TRBJ2-7 TRBV5-1 TGCGCCAGCAGCTGGGGACTAGCGGGCTCCTACGAGCAGTACTTC CASSWGLAGSYEQYF
TRBD1 . TRBJ2-7 TRBV9 TGTGCCAGCAGCGTAGATGGGGACAGCGCAAAGCAGTACTTC CASSVDGDSAKQYF
. . TRBJ2-2 TRBV5-1 TGCGCCAGCAGCTTCAGGGGCCAAACGGGGGAGCTGTTTTTT CASSFRGQTGELFF
. . TRBJ1-1 TRBV5-1 TGCGCCAGCAGCCCAGCGGCGGGGGTAAGGACTGAAGCTTTCTTT CASSPAAGVRTEAFF
. . TRBJ2-2 TRBV10-1 TGCGCCACCCCACGTAGTCACCTGAACACCGGGGAGCTGTTTTTT CATPRSHLNTGELFF
. . TRBJ1-6 TRBV2 TGTGCCAGCAGTGAGCCGGAGTCACCCCTCCACTTT CASSEPESPLHF
. . TRBJ1-1 TRBV9 TGTGCCAGCAGCGTAGACTTATTGCACACTGAAGCTTTCTTT CASSVDLLHTEAFF
. . TRBJ1-4 TRBV5-6 TGTGCCAGCAGCTCCTCTCCAGGGGTATATGAAAAACTGTTTTTT CASSSSPGVYEKLFF
. . TRBJ1-2 TRBV12-3/TRBV12-4 TGTGCCAGCAGTTTAGCAGGGGGTGGAGGCTACACCTTC CASSLAGGGGYTF
TRBD1 . TRBJ1-2 TRBV6-5 TGTGCCAGCAGTTTGACAGGGGCGAACTATGGCTACACCTTC CASSLTGANYGYTF